This T cell receptor beta chain was identified in a study of a mutant IDH1 vaccine in newly diagnosed glioma. Study context: Among treated patients, 62.5% were male and about 40% female, and mean age was around 40 years. Patients got radiotherapy, temozolomide, or both beforehand, and most got both.

Study outcomes and limitations: Pseudoprogression seemed unrelated to changes in top peripheral T cell clonotypes.

Note on this clone: What it binds is not known.

Time point reported: baseline, week 1 (first vaccination visit). The treatment here: pre-vaccination baseline after standard-of-care therapy. The donors' diagnosis was new WHO grade 3 or 4 astrocytoma that was IDH1-mutant and ATRX-lost. The CDR3 totals 14 residues. The junction had 3 bases not matched to a gene; V was cut back by 3 bases and J by 2 bases. CDR1 is ENHRY and CDR2 is SYGVKD in the germline V gene. Profiling relied on immunoSEQ multiplex PCR, and the TCRdb table lists in-frame clones only, not all of them. The sample includes roughly 41,000 clones, around 82% of them seen just once. This chain uses TRBV10-3 with TRBJ1-2; 7 bases are a match to TRBD1. The sample in question was PBMCs, obtained from a glioma patient treated with radiotherapy, temozolomide or both. The origin of this receptor is a man between 35 and 55 years old with glioma. Some clones in this sample may be carry-over from other donors' samples. The CDR3 protein is CAISDPGQNYGYTF. The CDR3 DNA sequence: TGTGCCATCAGTGACCCGGGACAGAACTATGGCTACACCTTC.